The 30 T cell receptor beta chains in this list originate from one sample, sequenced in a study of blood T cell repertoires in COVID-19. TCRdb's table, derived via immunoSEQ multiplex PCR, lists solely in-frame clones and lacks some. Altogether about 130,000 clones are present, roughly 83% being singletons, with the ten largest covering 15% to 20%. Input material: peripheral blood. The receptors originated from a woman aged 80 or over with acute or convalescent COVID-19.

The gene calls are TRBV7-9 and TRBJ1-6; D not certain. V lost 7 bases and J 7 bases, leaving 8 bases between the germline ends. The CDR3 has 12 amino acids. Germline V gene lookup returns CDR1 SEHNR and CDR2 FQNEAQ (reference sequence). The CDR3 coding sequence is TGTGCCAGCACCCACACGAATTCACCCCTCCACTTT. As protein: CASTHTNSPLHF.

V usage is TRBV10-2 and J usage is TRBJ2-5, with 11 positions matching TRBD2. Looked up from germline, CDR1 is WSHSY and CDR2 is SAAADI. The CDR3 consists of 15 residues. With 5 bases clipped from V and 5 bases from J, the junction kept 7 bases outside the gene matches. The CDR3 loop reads CASSPPGLAAETQYF. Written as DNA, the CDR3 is TGCGCCAGCAGTCCCCCGGGACTAGCGGCTGAGACCCAGTACTTC.

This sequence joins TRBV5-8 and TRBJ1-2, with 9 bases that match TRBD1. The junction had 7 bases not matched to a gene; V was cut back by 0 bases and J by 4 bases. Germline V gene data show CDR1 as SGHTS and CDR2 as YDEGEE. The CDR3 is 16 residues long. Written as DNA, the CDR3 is TGTGCCAGCAGCTTGGATGGGACAGGGAGCTTCTATGGCTACACCTTC. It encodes CASSLDGTGSFYGYTF.

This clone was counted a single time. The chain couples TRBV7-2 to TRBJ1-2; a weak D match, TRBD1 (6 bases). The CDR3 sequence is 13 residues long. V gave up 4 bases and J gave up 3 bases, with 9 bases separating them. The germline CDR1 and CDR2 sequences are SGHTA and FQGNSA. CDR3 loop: CASSSTGYYGYTF. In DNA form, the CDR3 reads TGTGCCAGCAGCTCCACAGGGTACTATGGCTACACCTTC.

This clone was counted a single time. CDR3 in DNA: TGTGCCACCAGTGACCCTAAAAGGGGGAGTGGGAATGAGCAGTTCTTC. As protein: CATSDPKRGSGNEQFF. The chain uses TRBV24-1 and TRBJ2-1; maybe TRBD1 (6 bases). Germline values: CDR1 KGHDR, CDR2 SFDVKD. The ends were cut back, 4 bases at V and 7 bases at J, with 19 bases in the middle. The CDR3 spans 16 residues.

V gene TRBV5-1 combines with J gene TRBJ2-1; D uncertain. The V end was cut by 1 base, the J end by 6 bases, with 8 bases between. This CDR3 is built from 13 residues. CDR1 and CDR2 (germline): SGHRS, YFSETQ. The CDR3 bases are TGCGCCAGCAGCTTGAGCTCCCCCAATGAGCAGTTCTTC. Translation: CASSLSSPNEQFF.

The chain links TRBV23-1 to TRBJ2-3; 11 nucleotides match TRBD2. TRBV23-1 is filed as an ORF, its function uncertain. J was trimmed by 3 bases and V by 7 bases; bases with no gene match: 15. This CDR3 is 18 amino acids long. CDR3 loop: CASNYIAGGTDGTDTQYF. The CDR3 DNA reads TGCGCCAGCAATTACATAGCGGGAGGGACCGACGGGACAGATACGCAGTATTTT.

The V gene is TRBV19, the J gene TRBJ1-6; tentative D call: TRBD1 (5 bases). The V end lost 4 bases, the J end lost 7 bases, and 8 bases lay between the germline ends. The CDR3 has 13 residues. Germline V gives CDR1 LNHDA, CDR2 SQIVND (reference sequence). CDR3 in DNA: TGTGCCAGTAGTAACAGACAGAATTCACCCCTCCACTTT. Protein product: CASSNRQNSPLHF.

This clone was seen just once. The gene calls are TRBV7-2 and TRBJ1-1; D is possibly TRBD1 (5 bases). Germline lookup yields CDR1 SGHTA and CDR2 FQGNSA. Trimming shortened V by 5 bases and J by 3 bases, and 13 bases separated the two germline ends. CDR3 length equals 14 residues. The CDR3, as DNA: TGTGCCAGCAGCGGCCGGGGGTTGTACACTGAAGCTTTCTTT. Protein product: CASSGRGLYTEAFF.

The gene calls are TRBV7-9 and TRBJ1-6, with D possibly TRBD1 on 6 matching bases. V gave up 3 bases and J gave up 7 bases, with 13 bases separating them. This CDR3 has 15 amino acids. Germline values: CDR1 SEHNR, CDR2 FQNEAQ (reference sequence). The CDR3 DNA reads TGTGCCAGCAGCTTGGGGGCAGTAACGAATTCACCCCTCCACTTT. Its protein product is CASSLGAVTNSPLHF.

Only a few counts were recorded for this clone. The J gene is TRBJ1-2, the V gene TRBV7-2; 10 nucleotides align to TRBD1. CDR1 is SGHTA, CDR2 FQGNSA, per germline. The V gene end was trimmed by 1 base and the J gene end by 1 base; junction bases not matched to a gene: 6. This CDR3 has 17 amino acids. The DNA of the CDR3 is TGTGCCAGCAGCTTAGGCAGACAGGGGGCAATTAACTATGGCTACACCTTC. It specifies CASSLGRQGAINYGYTF.

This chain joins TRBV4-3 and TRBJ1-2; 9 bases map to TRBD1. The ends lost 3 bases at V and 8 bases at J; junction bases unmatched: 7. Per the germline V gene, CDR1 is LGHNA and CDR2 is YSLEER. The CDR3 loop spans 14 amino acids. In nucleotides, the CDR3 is TGCGCCAGCAGCCAGGAACAGGGGGCGAGGGGCTACACCTTC. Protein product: CASSQEQGARGYTF.

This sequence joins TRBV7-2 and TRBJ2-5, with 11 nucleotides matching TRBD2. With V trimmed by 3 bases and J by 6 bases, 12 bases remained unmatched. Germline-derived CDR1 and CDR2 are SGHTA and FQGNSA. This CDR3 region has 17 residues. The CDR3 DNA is TGTGCCAGCAGCTTGAATAGCGGGGGGGCTGAATTGAAGACCCAGTACTTC. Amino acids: CASSLNSGGAELKTQYF.

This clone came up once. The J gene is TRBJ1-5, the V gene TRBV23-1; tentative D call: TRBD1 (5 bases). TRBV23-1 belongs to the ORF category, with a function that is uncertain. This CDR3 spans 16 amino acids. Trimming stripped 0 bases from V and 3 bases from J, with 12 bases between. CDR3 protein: CASSQSAWGVNQPQHF. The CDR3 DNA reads TGCGCCAGCAGTCAATCGGCTTGGGGGGTCAATCAGCCCCAGCATTTT.

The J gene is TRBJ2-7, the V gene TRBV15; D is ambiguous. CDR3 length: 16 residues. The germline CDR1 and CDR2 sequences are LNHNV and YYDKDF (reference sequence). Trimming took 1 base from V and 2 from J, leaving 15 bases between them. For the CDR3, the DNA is TGTGCCACCAGCAGAGGAGGAGACTCGGGTACCTACGAGCAGTACTTC. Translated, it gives CATSRGGDSGTYEQYF.

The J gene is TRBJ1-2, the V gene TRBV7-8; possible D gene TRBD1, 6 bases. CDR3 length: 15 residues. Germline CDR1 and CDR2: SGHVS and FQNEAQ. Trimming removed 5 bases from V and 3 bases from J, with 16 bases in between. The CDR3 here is CASSQRTGNYYGYTF. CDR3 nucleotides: TGTGCCAGCAGCCAACGAACAGGGAACTACTATGGCTACACCTTC.

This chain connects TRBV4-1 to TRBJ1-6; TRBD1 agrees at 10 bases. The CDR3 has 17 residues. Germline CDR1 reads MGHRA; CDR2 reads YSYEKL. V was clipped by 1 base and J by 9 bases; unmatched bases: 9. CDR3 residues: CASSQVSPGQGISPLHF. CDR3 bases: TGCGCCAGCAGCCAAGTTTCCCCGGGACAGGGGATTTCACCCCTCCACTTT.

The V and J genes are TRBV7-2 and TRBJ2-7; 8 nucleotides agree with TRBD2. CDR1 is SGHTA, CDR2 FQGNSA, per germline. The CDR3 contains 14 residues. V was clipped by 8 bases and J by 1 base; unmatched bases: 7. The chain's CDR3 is CASQTAGGSYEQYF. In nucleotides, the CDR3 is TGTGCCAGCCAAACGGCGGGGGGATCCTACGAGCAGTACTTC.

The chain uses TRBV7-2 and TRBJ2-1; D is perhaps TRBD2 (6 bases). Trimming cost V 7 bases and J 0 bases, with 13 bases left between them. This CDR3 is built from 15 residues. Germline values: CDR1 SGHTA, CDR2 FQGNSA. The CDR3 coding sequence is TGTGCCAGCACGATTAGCGGAAACTCCTACAATGAGCAGTTCTTC. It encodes CASTISGNSYNEQFF.

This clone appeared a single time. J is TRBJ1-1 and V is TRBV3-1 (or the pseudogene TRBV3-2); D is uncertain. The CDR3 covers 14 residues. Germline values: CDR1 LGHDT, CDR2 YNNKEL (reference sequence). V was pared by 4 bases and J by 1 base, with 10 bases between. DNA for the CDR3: TGTGCCAGCAGCCTACCGGGGAGGAACACTGAAGCTTTCTTT. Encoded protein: CASSLPGRNTEAFF.

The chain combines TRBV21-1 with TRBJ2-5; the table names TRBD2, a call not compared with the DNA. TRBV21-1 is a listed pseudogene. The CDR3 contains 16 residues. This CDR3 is CASSRPGPGVVETQYF. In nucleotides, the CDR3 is TGTGCCAGCAGTAGACCGGGACCGGGGGTGGTAGAGACCCAGTACTTC.

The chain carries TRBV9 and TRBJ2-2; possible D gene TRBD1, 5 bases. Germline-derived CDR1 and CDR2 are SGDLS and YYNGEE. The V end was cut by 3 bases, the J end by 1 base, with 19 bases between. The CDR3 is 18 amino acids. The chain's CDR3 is CASSARRGALENTGELFF. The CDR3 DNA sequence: TGTGCCAGCAGCGCACGTCGTGGGGCCCTCGAGAACACCGGGGAGCTGTTTTTT.

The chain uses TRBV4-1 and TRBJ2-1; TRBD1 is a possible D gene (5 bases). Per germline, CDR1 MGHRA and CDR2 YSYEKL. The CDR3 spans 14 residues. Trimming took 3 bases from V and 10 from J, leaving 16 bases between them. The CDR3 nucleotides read TGCGCCAGCAGCCAGGGGCCCATCACGGCGGAGCAGTTCTTC. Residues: CASSQGPITAEQFF.

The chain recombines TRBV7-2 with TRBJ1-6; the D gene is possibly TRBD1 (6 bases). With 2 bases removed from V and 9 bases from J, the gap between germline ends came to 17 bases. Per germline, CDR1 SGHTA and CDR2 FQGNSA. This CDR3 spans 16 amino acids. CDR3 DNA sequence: TGTGCCAGCAGCTTATCAGCAGGGGTAAAAGTTTCACCCCTCCACTTT. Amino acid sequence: CASSLSAGVKVSPLHF. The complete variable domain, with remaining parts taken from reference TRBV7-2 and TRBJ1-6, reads GAGVSQSPSNKVTEKGKDVELRCDPISGHTALYWYRQSLGQGLEFLIYFQGNSAPDKSGLPSDRFSAERTGGSVSTLTIQRTQQEDSAVYLCASSLSAGVKVSPLHFGNGTRLTVT.

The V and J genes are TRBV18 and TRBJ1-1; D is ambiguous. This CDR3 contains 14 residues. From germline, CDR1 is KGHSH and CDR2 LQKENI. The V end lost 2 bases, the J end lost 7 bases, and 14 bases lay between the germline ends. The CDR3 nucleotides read TGTGCCAGCTCACCAAGGAGAAACGAGGGTGAAGCTTTCTTT. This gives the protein CASSPRRNEGEAFF.

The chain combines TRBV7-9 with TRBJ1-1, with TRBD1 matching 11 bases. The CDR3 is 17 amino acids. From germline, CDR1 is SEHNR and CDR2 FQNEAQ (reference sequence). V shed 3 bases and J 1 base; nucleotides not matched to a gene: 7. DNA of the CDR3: TGTGCCAGCAGCTTCCCCCCGGGACAGGGGGGGAACACTGAAGCTTTCTTT. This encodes CASSFPPGQGGNTEAFF.

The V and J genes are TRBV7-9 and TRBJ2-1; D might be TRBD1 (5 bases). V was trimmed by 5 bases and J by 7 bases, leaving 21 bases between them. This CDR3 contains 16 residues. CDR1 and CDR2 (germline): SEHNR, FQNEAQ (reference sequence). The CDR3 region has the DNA TGTGCCAGCAGCCAGAAAATCCGAGTCAGGGTAAATGAGCAGTTCTTC. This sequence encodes CASSQKIRVRVNEQFF.

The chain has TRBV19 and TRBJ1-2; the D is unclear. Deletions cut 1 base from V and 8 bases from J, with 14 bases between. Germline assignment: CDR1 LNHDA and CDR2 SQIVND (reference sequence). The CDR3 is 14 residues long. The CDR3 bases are TGTGCCAGTAGTATAGGGTCGGGGAACCACGGCTACACCTTC. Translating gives CASSIGSGNHGYTF.

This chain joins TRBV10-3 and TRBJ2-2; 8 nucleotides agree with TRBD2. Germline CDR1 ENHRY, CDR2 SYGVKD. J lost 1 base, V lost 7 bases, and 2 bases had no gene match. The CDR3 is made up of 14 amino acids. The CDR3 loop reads CAIKAGGNTGELFF. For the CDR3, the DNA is TGTGCCATCAAGGCGGGGGGGAACACCGGGGAGCTGTTTTTT.

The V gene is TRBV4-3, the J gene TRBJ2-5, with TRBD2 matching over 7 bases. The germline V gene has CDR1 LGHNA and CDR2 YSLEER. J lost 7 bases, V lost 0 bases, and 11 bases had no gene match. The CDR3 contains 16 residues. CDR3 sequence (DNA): TGCGCCAGCAGCCAAGATCTAGGGAGGGCCGATGCGACCCAGTACTTC. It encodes CASSQDLGRADATQYF.